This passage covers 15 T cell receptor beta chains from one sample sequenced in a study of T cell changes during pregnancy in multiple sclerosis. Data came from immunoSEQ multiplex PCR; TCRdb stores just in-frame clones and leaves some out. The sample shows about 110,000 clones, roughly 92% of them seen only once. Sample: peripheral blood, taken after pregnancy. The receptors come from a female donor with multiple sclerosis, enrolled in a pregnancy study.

In nucleotides, the CDR3 is TGTGCCAGCAGTCCTACAGGGTCCACGAACTATGGCTACACCTTC. Its translation: CASSPTGSTNYGYTF. V gene TRBV6-5 combines with J gene TRBJ1-2; a possible D gene is TRBD1 (6 bases). CDR1 is MNHEY and CDR2 is SVGAGI in the germline V gene. Trimming left V 5 bases short and J 2 bases short, with 15 bases between. The CDR3 covers 15 residues.

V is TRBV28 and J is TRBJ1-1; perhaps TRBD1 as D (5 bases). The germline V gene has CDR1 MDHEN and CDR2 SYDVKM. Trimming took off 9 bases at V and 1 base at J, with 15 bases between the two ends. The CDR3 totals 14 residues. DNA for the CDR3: TGTGCCAGTCCCGCGGCAGGGCAGAACACTGAAGCTTTCTTT. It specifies CASPAAGQNTEAFF.

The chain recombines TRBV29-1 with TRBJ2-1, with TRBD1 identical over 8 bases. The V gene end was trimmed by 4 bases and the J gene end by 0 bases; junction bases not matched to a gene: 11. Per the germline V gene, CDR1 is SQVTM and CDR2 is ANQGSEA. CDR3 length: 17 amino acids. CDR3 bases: TGCAGCGTTGGAGGGGACAGGTCCCCGAGCTCCTACAATGAGCAGTTCTTC. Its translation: CSVGGDRSPSSYNEQFF.

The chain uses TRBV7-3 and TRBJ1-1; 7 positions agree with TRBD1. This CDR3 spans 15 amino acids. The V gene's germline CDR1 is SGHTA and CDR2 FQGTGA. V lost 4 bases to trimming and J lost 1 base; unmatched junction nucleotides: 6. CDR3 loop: CASSSSGGGNTEAFF. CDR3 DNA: TGTGCCAGCAGCTCGTCAGGGGGAGGGAACACTGAAGCTTTCTTT.

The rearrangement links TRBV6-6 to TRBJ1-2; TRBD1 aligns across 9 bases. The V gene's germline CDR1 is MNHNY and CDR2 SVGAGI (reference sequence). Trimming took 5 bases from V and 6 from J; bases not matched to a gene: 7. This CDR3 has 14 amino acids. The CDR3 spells CASSPDRGTHGYTF. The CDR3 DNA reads TGTGCCAGCAGTCCGGACAGGGGAACCCATGGCTACACCTTC.

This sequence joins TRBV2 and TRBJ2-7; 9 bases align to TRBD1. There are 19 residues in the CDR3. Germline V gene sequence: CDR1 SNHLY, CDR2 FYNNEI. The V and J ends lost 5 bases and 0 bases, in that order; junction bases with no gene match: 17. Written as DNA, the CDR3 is TGTGCCAGCAGTACCCCGGGGGACAGGGACGGAGGCCCCTCCTACGAGCAGTACTTC. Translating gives CASSTPGDRDGGPSYEQYF.

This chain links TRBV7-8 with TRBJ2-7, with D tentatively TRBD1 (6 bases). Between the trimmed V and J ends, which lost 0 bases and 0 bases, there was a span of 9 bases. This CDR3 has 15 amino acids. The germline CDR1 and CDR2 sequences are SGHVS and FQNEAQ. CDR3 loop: CASSLARQVSYEQYF. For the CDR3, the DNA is TGTGCCAGCAGCTTAGCGAGACAGGTCTCCTACGAGCAGTACTTC.

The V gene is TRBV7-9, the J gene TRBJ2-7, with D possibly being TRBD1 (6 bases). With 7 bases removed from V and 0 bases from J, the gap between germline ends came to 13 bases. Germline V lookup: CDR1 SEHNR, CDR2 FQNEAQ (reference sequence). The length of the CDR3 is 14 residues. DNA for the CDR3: TGTGCCAGCAACCAGGGGAGTGGCTCCTACGAGCAGTACTTC. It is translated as CASNQGSGSYEQYF. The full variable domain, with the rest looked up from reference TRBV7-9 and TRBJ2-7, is DTGVSQNPRHKITKRGQNVTFRCDPISEHNRLYWYRQTLGQGPEFLTYFQNEAQLEKSRLLSDRFSAERPKGSFSTLEIQRTEQGDSAMYLCASNQGSGSYEQYFGPGTRLTVT.

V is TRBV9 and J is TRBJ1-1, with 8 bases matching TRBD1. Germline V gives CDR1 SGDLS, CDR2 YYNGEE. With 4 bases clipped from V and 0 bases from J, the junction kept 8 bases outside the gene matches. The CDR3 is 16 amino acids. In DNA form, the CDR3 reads TGTGCCAGCAGCCCTCGGACAGGGATCATGAACACTGAAGCTTTCTTT. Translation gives CASSPRTGIMNTEAFF. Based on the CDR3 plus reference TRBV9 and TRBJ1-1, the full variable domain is DSGVTQTPKHLITATGQRVTLRCSPRSGDLSVYWYQQSLDQGLQFLIQYYNGEERAKGNILERFSAQQFPDLHSELNLSSLELGDSALYFCASSPRTGIMNTEAFFGQGTRLTVV.

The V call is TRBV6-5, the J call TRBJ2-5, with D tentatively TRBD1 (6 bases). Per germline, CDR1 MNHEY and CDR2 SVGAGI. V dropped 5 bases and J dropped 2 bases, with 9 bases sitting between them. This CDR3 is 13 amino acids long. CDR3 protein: CASSRTAQETQYF. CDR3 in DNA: TGTGCCAGCAGTCGGACAGCTCAAGAGACCCAGTACTTC.

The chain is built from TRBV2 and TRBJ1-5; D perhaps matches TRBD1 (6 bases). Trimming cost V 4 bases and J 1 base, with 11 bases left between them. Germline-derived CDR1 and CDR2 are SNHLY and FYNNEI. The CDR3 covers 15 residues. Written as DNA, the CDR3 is TGTGCCAGCAGTGGCCAGGGGTTGAGCAATCAGCCCCAGCATTTT. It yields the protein CASSGQGLSNQPQHF.

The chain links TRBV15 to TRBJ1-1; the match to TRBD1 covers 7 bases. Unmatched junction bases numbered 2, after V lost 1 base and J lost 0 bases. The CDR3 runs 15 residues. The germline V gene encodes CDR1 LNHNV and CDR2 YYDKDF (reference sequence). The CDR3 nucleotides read TGTGCCACCAGCAGAGCCGGGACAGTGAACACTGAAGCTTTCTTT. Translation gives CATSRAGTVNTEAFF.

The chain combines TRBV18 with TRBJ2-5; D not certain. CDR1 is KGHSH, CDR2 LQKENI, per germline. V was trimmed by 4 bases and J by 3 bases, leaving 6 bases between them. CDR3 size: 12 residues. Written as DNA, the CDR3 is TGTGCCAGCTCACGCGAGGAAGAGACCCAGTACTTC. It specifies CASSREEETQYF.

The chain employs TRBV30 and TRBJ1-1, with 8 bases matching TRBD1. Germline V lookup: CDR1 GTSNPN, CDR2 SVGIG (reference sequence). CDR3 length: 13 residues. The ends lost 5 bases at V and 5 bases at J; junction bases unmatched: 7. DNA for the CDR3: TGTGCCTGGGGGGGGACAGGTGGGACTGAAGCTTTCTTT. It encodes CAWGGTGGTEAFF.

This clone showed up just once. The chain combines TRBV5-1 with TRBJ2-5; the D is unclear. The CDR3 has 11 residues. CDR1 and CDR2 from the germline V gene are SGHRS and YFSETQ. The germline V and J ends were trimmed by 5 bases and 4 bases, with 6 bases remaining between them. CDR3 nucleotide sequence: TGCGCCAGCAGTTCTTCAGAGACCCAGTACTTC. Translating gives CASSSSETQYF.